This TCR beta chain emerged from a study of metastatic and nonmetastatic thyroid tumors (dated by TCRdb to 2018 to 2020). In terms of the full investigation: Repertoires from peripheral blood and from tumor or nodule tissue samples of malignant and benign thyroid patients were compared. Overall results and qualifications from the work: In both blood and tumor samples, malignant tumors were reported to have significantly higher TCR beta diversity than benign nodules.

Library prep was done by PCR. This sample was sequenced with an Illumina HiSeq 4000. The TCR beta-chain CDR3 region of each patient was profiled by high-throughput sequencing. On the authors' methods: A classifier to discriminate distant-metastatic papillary thyroid cancer patients was built from CDR3 differences across clinicopathological groups. The Shannon index was used to measure repertoire diversity, and the Morisita-Horn index was used to measure how similar tumor and blood repertoires were. The public reads were quality trimmed at Q25 with fastp and then assembled into clones with MiXCR by TCRdb, keeping productive beta chains. These V and J calls derive from TCRdb rather than the authors' analysis. The sample records approximately 22,000 clones, roughly a third of which are singletons. Around an eighth of the sample goes to the ten largest clones. Only a few counts were recorded for this clone. Its antigen specificity is not known. Base qualities are not provided; no much larger clone lies one nucleotide away.

The germline V gene encodes CDR1 LNHDA and CDR2 SQIVND (reference sequence). The CDR3 holds 14 amino acids from the cysteine to the phenylalanine. CDR3 DNA only is kept here, 42 bases in frame from base 1. V gives up 3 bases and J gives up 0 bases, and the segment between their germline ends measures 6 bases. Before undergoing thyroid surgery, none of the patients had been given any kind of treatment. Patient clinical samples collected from the early 2010s to the late 2010s were retrospectively analysed using T-cell receptor beta sequencing. The sequence joins TRBV19 to TRBJ1-5; no D gene is confidently identified. The sequence was collected from a female donor with papillary thyroid cancer or a benign thyroid nodule (not recorded which). Some clones in this sample may be carry-over from other donors' samples. Source material: blood. The CDR3 protein is CASSIGGSNQPQHF. The nucleotides read TGTGCCAGTAGTATCGGTGGTAGCAATCAGCCCCAGCATTTT.